This is a list of T cell receptor beta chains from one sample in a study of blood T cell repertoires in COVID-19. The assay was immunoSEQ multiplex PCR, and TCRdb's table has in-frame clones only and misses some. The sample has around 270,000 clones; more than 90% are singletons. Sequenced material: peripheral blood. These TCRs come from a young adult with COVID-19, enrolled during active disease. CDR3s include the opening cysteine and the closing phenylalanine or tryptophan. The order of the fields is J gene, D gene, clone size, V gene, CDR3 DNA, CDR3 protein. A D gene is named only where the DNA matches it firmly. Some rows mark clone size as missing; the rest say once, few, many or name a class of expanded clone.

TRBJ2-1	NA	NA	TRBV6-2/TRBV6-3	TGTGCCAGCAGTTACCTGGCGGGCTTATACAATGAGCAGTTCTTC	CASSYLAGLYNEQFF
TRBJ1-5	NA	NA	TRBV6-5	TGTGCCAGCAGCTTAGTCGATAGCAATCAGCCCCAGCATTTT	CASSLVDSNQPQHF
TRBJ1-2	TRBD1	once	TRBV7-9	TGTGCCAGCAGCTCGGACAGGGGGCGCGGCTATGGCTACACCTTC	CASSSDRGRGYGYTF
TRBJ2-6	NA	NA	TRBV12-3/TRBV12-4	TGTGCCAGCAGTTTCCGTGGGGCCAACGTCCTGACTTTC	CASSFRGANVLTF
TRBJ1-4	NA	NA	TRBV21-1	TGTGCCAGCAGCAAAAGATTAGAGGAAAAACTGTTTTTT	CASSKRLEEKLFF
TRBJ1-1	NA	few	TRBV4-1	TGCGCCAGCAGCGCAGGGGTTCGAGCTTTCTTT	CASSAGVRAFF
TRBJ2-7	NA	NA	TRBV5-1	TGCGCCAGCCGCGGGGTCGGGGCCTATATCCACGAGCAGTACTTC	CASRGVGAYIHEQYF
TRBJ2-1	NA	NA	TRBV5-6	TGTGCCAGCACCCAGAGGGCGGGACTCACCTCCCTCACTGAGCAGTTCTTC	CASTQRAGLTSLTEQFF
TRBJ1-3	NA	NA	TRBV9	TGTGCCAGCAGCGTAGCCCTGGCGGGCTCTGGAAACACCATATATTTT	CASSVALAGSGNTIYF
TRBJ2-2	TRBD1	NA	TRBV28	TGTGCCAGCAGTCATATACGGGACAGGGCGTTTCCCGGGGAGCTGTTTTTT	CASSHIRDRAFPGELFF
TRBJ2-3	TRBD1	NA	TRBV10-3	TGTGCCATCAGTGGAGGGACAGGGGTAGATACGCAGTATTTT	CAISGGTGVDTQYF
TRBJ1-5	TRBD1	NA	TRBV6-1	TGTGCCAGCAGTGAAAGGGACAGGGGATACAATCAGCCCCAGCATTTT	CASSERDRGYNQPQHF
TRBJ2-1	TRBD2	once	TRBV11-2	TGTGCCAGCAGCCCGCTAGCGGGAGGGATTTACAATGAGCAGTTCTTC	CASSPLAGGIYNEQFF
TRBJ2-1	TRBD2	NA	TRBV4-1	TGCGCCAGCAGCCAAAAGCGGGGGCCCTACAATGAGCAGTTCTTC	CASSQKRGPYNEQFF
TRBJ2-7	NA	NA	TRBV4-2	TGTGCCAGCAGCCAAGATCTTGTCTCTAGCTACGAGCAGTACTTC	CASSQDLVSSYEQYF
TRBJ2-3	TRBD1	NA	TRBV5-6	TGTGCCAGCAGCTTGGGGACAGGGGTGAGCACAGATACGCAGTATTTT	CASSLGTGVSTDTQYF
TRBJ2-7	TRBD1	NA	TRBV6-6	TGTGCCAGCAGCGAGACAGGGGGTTTCAACGAGCAGTACTTC	CASSETGGFNEQYF
TRBJ1-5	NA	NA	TRBV10-3	TGTGCCATCAGTGAGAGGGAGGCTTTCTCTGGTCAGCCCCAGCATTTT	CAISEREAFSGQPQHF
TRBJ2-2	TRBD2	NA	TRBV7-9	TGTGCCAGCAGCTCCACTAGCGGGAGTGGGGAGCTGTTTTTT	CASSSTSGSGELFF
TRBJ1-1	NA	NA	TRBV28	TGTGCCAGCAGTTTATTCGGTTTGGGAGGCACTGAAGCTTTCTTT	CASSLFGLGGTEAFF
TRBJ1-2	TRBD1	NA	TRBV9	TGTGCCAGCAGCGTAGAAAAGGGGGACAGGGGATACTATGGCTACACCTTC	CASSVEKGDRGYYGYTF
TRBJ2-1	TRBD2	NA	TRBV7-8	TGTGCCAGCAGCTTAGTACTAGCGACCTACAATGAGCAGTTCTTC	CASSLVLATYNEQFF
TRBJ1-5	TRBD1	NA	TRBV4-3	TGCGCCAGCAGCCAAGAGTTAGGGGGCCAGGAGCCCCAGCATTTT	CASSQELGGQEPQHF
TRBJ2-4	TRBD1	NA	TRBV3-1/TRBV3-2	TGTGCCAGCAGCCGGCCCCAGGGGGACAACATTCAGTACTTC	CASSRPQGDNIQYF
TRBJ2-3	TRBD2	NA	TRBV7-2	TGTGCCAGCAGCTCCAGCCGACTAGCCCGATACCAAGATACGCAGTATTTT	CASSSSRLARYQDTQYF
TRBJ2-5	NA	NA	TRBV7-9	TGTGCCAGCAGACTTCCTACAGGGATCGGGGAGACCCAGTACTTC	CASRLPTGIGETQYF
TRBJ2-3	NA	NA	TRBV5-1	TGCGCCAGCAGCTTGAGAGGGACAACGATAGATACGCAGTATTTT	CASSLRGTTIDTQYF
TRBJ2-2	NA	NA	TRBV4-1	TGCGCCAGCAGCCAAGGGACTAAAGGAACCGGGGAGCTGTTTTTT	CASSQGTKGTGELFF
TRBJ1-2	TRBD1	NA	TRBV6-5	TGTGCCAGCAGACCCGGACAGGGGGCCCACTATGGCTACACCTTC	CASRPGQGAHYGYTF
TRBJ1-1	NA	once	TRBV4-1	TGCGCCAGCAGCCAAGCGGTGGTCACTGAAGCTTTCTTT	CASSQAVVTEAFF
TRBJ2-3	TRBD2	once	TRBV2	TGTGCCAGCAGTGAAGCGCTTGGACTAGCGGGAGCTTTCACAGATACGCAGTATTTT	CASSEALGLAGAFTDTQYF
TRBJ1-5	TRBD1	NA	TRBV5-4	TGTGCCAGCCAATCCGGGACAGGGCAGGGCAATCAGCCCCAGCATTTT	CASQSGTGQGNQPQHF
TRBJ1-6	NA	NA	TRBV11-1	TGTGCCAGCAGAAGGACACCTCTCTATAATTCACCCCTCCACTTT	CASRRTPLYNSPLHF
TRBJ1-4	NA	NA	TRBV19	TGTGCCAGTAAACTAGTGCCAACTAATGAAAAACTGTTTTTT	CASKLVPTNEKLFF
TRBJ1-5	NA	once	TRBV2	TGTGCCAGCAGCTGGATAGGGGGCAATCAGCCCCAGCATTTT	CASSWIGGNQPQHF
TRBJ2-1	TRBD1	once	TRBV5-6	TGTGCCAGCAGCATTGGACAGGGGGCGAGTGAGCAGTTCTTC	CASSIGQGASEQFF
TRBJ1-6	NA	NA	TRBV5-6	TGTGCCAGCAGCTTCAGGACAGAGAATTCACCCCTCCACTTT	CASSFRTENSPLHF
TRBJ2-2	NA	NA	TRBV5-1	TGCGCCAGCAGCTTGGGAGACACCGGGGAGCTGTTTTTT	CASSLGDTGELFF
TRBJ2-2	NA	NA	TRBV5-5	TGTGCCAGCAGCTTGGGACTAGTGGGGAACACCGGGGAGCTGTTTTTT	CASSLGLVGNTGELFF
TRBJ2-7	NA	NA	TRBV6-2/TRBV6-3	TGTGCCAGCAGTTACTCAGCGACCGCCAGGGCGAAACCCTACGAGCAGTACTTC	CASSYSATARAKPYEQYF
TRBJ2-5	TRBD2	NA	TRBV4-3	TGCGCCAGCAGCCAAGGACTAGCGGGGAGGGGCACCCAGTACTTC	CASSQGLAGRGTQYF
TRBJ2-3	TRBD2	NA	TRBV29-1	TGCAGCGTCCGGACTAGCGGGAGTAATACGCAGTATTTT	CSVRTSGSNTQYF
TRBJ2-7	TRBD1	NA	TRBV27	TGTGCCAGCAGCAACCGAGGGACAGGGTACGAGCAGTACTTC	CASSNRGTGYEQYF
TRBJ2-2	TRBD1	NA	TRBV6-1	TGTGCCAGCAGTGAACAAGGGGGCTACACCGGGGAGCTGTTTTTT	CASSEQGGYTGELFF
TRBJ1-6	NA	NA	TRBV5-1	TGCGCCAGCCGACGGGAGAGCTCCTATAATTCACCCCTCCACTTT	CASRRESSYNSPLHF
TRBJ1-2	TRBD1	NA	TRBV29-1	TGCAGCGCGTTCGGACAGGGGGGAGCGGATGGCTACACCTTC	CSAFGQGGADGYTF
TRBJ2-2	NA	NA	TRBV5-4	TGTGCCAGCAGCTTGGCCCCAGGGACCGGGGAGCTGTTTTTT	CASSLAPGTGELFF
TRBJ1-4	NA	NA	TRBV5-4	TGTGCCAGCAGCTCGGGATTGATGGGTGAAAAACTGTTTTTT	CASSSGLMGEKLFF
TRBJ2-3	NA	NA	TRBV4-3	TGCGCCAGCAGCCAAGACATCGCGGATGGCACAGATACGCAGTATTTT	CASSQDIADGTDTQYF
TRBJ1-2	TRBD1	NA	TRBV7-9	TGTGCCAGCAGCGGGCTCGGACAGGATTACTATGGCTACACCTTC	CASSGLGQDYYGYTF
TRBJ1-2	NA	NA	TRBV5-6	TGTGCCAGCAGCTTGTTTCCAGGGGAGAATGGCTACACCTTC	CASSLFPGENGYTF
TRBJ2-2	TRBD1	NA	TRBV19	TGTGCAGAGGGGACAGAAGACACCGGGGAGCTGTTTTTT	CAEGTEDTGELFF
TRBJ1-5	NA	NA	TRBV7-2	TGTGCCAGCAGCTTAGCCGTCGGGCAGCCCCAGCATTTT	CASSLAVGQPQHF
TRBJ2-5	NA	NA	TRBV21-1	TGTGCCAGCAGCAATCCGACAGACCAAGAGACCCAGTACTTC	CASSNPTDQETQYF
TRBJ1-5	NA	NA	TRBV19	TGTGCCAGTAGTATGTCGGGCAATCAGCCCCAGCATTTT	CASSMSGNQPQHF